This T cell receptor beta chain stems from a study of CD8+ T cells in alopecia areata. Germline CDR1 is LNHDA and CDR2 is SQIVND (reference sequence). The ends lost 6 bases at V and 1 base at J; junction bases unmatched: 11. The CDR3 extends over 18 amino acids. Documented treatment: oral pan-JAK inhibitor, 5-10 mg twice daily. For this clone: Its specificity is unknown.

Once RNA had been extracted, it was reverse transcribed into cDNA to act as the sequencing template. TCRdb keeps only in-frame clones here, not all; method: immunoSEQ multiplex PCR. Found here are fewer than 350,000 clones, roughly 50% of them singletons; the top ten hold more than 1.5%. Study results and caveats: For lesional scalp, especially alopecia totalis/universalis, clonality was higher than in normal scalp. Clonality in the scalp and expanded CD8+ clones ranked among the top 100 were significantly decreased by tofacitinib.

Here the sequenced sample was CD4+ T cells sorted from blood, taken at week 24, from a patient treated with tofacitinib. This receptor was obtained from a human donor with alopecia areata. The rearrangement uses TRBV19 and TRBJ2-6, with 8 nucleotides matching TRBD1. For the CDR3, the DNA is TGTGCCAGTAGGGACAGGGCTACCCATGATTCTGGGGCCAACGTCCTGACTTTC. Translating it yields CASRDRATHDSGANVLTF. The full variable domain, its missing parts supplied by reference TRBV19 and TRBJ2-6, is DGGITQSPKYLFRKEGQNVTLSCEQNLNHDAMYWYRQDPGQGLRLIYYSQIVNDFQKGDIAEGYSVSREKKESFPLTVTSAQKNPTAFYLCASRDRATHDSGANVLTFGAGSRLTVL.